This is a list of T cell receptor beta chains from one sample in a study of OX40 agonist ivuxolimab in advanced cancers. The assay was immunoSEQ multiplex PCR, and TCRdb's table has in-frame clones only and misses some. The profile covers some 100,000 clones, with roughly 90% appearing a single time and 0.15% to 0.2% taken by the ten largest. The sequencing here drew on CD4+ or CD8+ T cells sorted from blood, taken in a trial of the OX40 agonist ivuxolimab. Every receptor here comes from an adult with an advanced solid tumor such as melanoma, head and neck, liver or kidney cancer. Both conserved end residues are part of each CDR3. The order of the fields is CDR3 length, V gene, J gene, clone size, D gene, CDR3 protein, CDR3 DNA. The D gene is left open where the match is weak. Where a row states a size, it is once, few, many or the class of an expanded clone; other rows omit it.

cdr3_length: 15; v_call: TRBV18; j_call: TRBJ2-2; clone_size: NA; d_call: TRBD1; cdr3_aa: CASSPGTANTGELFF; cdr3_nt: TGTGCCAGCTCGCCCGGGACAGCGAACACCGGGGAGCTGTTTTTT
cdr3_length: 16; v_call: TRBV4-2; j_call: TRBJ1-6; clone_size: NA; d_call: NA; cdr3_aa: CASSQDDQGLSSPLHF; cdr3_nt: TGTGCCAGCAGCCAAGATGACCAGGGCTTAAGTTCACCCCTCCACTTT
cdr3_length: 10; v_call: TRBV29-1; j_call: TRBJ2-1; clone_size: NA; d_call: NA; cdr3_aa: CSAAHNEQFF; cdr3_nt: TGCAGCGCAGCCCACAATGAGCAGTTCTTC
cdr3_length: 19; v_call: TRBV11-2; j_call: TRBJ2-2; clone_size: NA; d_call: TRBD2; cdr3_aa: CASSLVLAGGGFNTGELFF; cdr3_nt: TGTGCCAGCAGCTTAGTCCTAGCGGGAGGGGGATTCAACACCGGGGAGCTGTTTTTT
cdr3_length: 13; v_call: TRBV19; j_call: TRBJ2-1; clone_size: NA; d_call: NA; cdr3_aa: CASNLESYNEQFF; cdr3_nt: TGTGCCAGTAACCTAGAATCCTACAATGAGCAGTTCTTC
cdr3_length: 13; v_call: TRBV27; j_call: TRBJ1-2; clone_size: NA; d_call: NA; cdr3_aa: CASSFPTKYGYTF; cdr3_nt: TGTGCCAGCAGTTTCCCGACAAAGTATGGCTACACCTTC
cdr3_length: 15; v_call: TRBV19; j_call: TRBJ1-1; clone_size: NA; d_call: NA; cdr3_aa: CASSHPGLTNTEAFF; cdr3_nt: TGTGCCAGTAGTCACCCGGGACTGACGAACACTGAAGCTTTCTTT
cdr3_length: 15; v_call: TRBV28; j_call: TRBJ2-7; clone_size: NA; d_call: NA; cdr3_aa: CASSLWVGNSYEQYF; cdr3_nt: TGTGCCAGCAGTTTATGGGTAGGCAACTCCTACGAGCAGTACTTC
cdr3_length: 16; v_call: TRBV7-8; j_call: TRBJ1-2; clone_size: NA; d_call: TRBD1; cdr3_aa: CASSSRGDRGFYGYTF; cdr3_nt: TGTGCCAGCAGCTCCCGCGGGGACAGGGGGTTCTATGGCTACACCTTC
cdr3_length: 15; v_call: TRBV30; j_call: TRBJ1-5; clone_size: NA; d_call: NA; cdr3_aa: CAWSVSGRRNQPQHF; cdr3_nt: TGTGCCTGGAGTGTATCGGGCAGGAGGAATCAGCCCCAGCATTTT
cdr3_length: 12; v_call: TRBV6-1; j_call: TRBJ2-3; clone_size: NA; d_call: NA; cdr3_aa: CASSERLDTQYF; cdr3_nt: TGTGCCAGCAGTGAACGTTTAGATACGCAGTATTTT
cdr3_length: 14; v_call: TRBV11-2; j_call: TRBJ2-5; clone_size: NA; d_call: TRBD1; cdr3_aa: CASSLEDRVQTQYF; cdr3_nt: TGTGCCAGCAGCTTAGAGGACAGGGTTCAGACCCAGTACTTC
cdr3_length: 14; v_call: TRBV2; j_call: TRBJ2-1; clone_size: NA; d_call: NA; cdr3_aa: CASSNRGGLNEQFF; cdr3_nt: TGTGCCAGCAGTAATAGGGGGGGCCTAAATGAGCAGTTCTTC
cdr3_length: 15; v_call: TRBV9; j_call: TRBJ1-2; clone_size: NA; d_call: NA; cdr3_aa: CASSVNRRANYGYTF; cdr3_nt: TGTGCCAGCAGCGTAAACCGGAGGGCAAACTATGGCTACACCTTC
cdr3_length: 15; v_call: TRBV5-3; j_call: TRBJ2-1; clone_size: NA; d_call: TRBD2; cdr3_aa: CARSRAGGPENEQFF; cdr3_nt: TGTGCCAGAAGCAGAGCGGGGGGCCCTGAGAATGAGCAGTTCTTC
cdr3_length: 12; v_call: TRBV4-2; j_call: TRBJ1-1; clone_size: NA; d_call: NA; cdr3_aa: CASSQGATEAFF; cdr3_nt: TGTGCCAGCAGCCAGGGGGCCACTGAAGCTTTCTTT
cdr3_length: 14; v_call: TRBV19; j_call: TRBJ1-6; clone_size: NA; d_call: NA; cdr3_aa: CASRQGPDNSPLHF; cdr3_nt: TGTGCCAGCCGCCAGGGACCGGATAATTCACCCCTCCACTTT
cdr3_length: 15; v_call: TRBV19; j_call: TRBJ1-5; clone_size: NA; d_call: NA; cdr3_aa: CASSTRDTGNQPQHF; cdr3_nt: TGTGCCAGTAGTACCCGGGACACGGGAAATCAGCCCCAGCATTTT
cdr3_length: 16; v_call: TRBV6-6; j_call: TRBJ1-1; clone_size: NA; d_call: TRBD1; cdr3_aa: CASRGAGGQMNTEAFF; cdr3_nt: TGTGCCAGCAGAGGGGCAGGGGGTCAGATGAACACTGAAGCTTTCTTT
cdr3_length: 15; v_call: TRBV6-1; j_call: TRBJ1-6; clone_size: NA; d_call: NA; cdr3_aa: CASSEEVVYNSPLHF; cdr3_nt: TGTGCCAGCAGTGAAGAAGTAGTCTATAATTCACCCCTCCACTTT
cdr3_length: 11; v_call: TRBV6-5; j_call: TRBJ2-5; clone_size: NA; d_call: NA; cdr3_aa: CASSGQETQYF; cdr3_nt: TGTGCCAGCAGTGGTCAAGAGACCCAGTACTTC
cdr3_length: 15; v_call: TRBV5-1; j_call: TRBJ2-3; clone_size: NA; d_call: NA; cdr3_aa: CASSLGTPTTDTQYF; cdr3_nt: TGCGCCAGCAGCTTGGGAACCCCGACAACGGATACGCAGTATTTT
cdr3_length: 12; v_call: TRBV6-1; j_call: TRBJ1-1; clone_size: NA; d_call: NA; cdr3_aa: CASSDLTREAFF; cdr3_nt: TGTGCCAGCAGTGATTTGACTCGGGAAGCTTTCTTT
cdr3_length: 14; v_call: TRBV7-2; j_call: TRBJ2-7; clone_size: NA; d_call: NA; cdr3_aa: CASSFGVGGNEQYF; cdr3_nt: TGTGCCAGCAGCTTTGGGGTTGGAGGGAACGAGCAGTACTTC
cdr3_length: 14; v_call: TRBV5-1; j_call: TRBJ1-2; clone_size: NA; d_call: NA; cdr3_aa: CASRDPGLTTGYTF; cdr3_nt: TGCGCCAGCCGAGACCCGGGCCTCACTACCGGCTACACCTTC
cdr3_length: 13; v_call: TRBV30; j_call: TRBJ2-3; clone_size: NA; d_call: NA; cdr3_aa: CAWRGRATDTQYF; cdr3_nt: TGTGCCTGGAGGGGCAGAGCCACAGATACGCAGTATTTT
cdr3_length: 14; v_call: TRBV7-3; j_call: TRBJ2-3; clone_size: NA; d_call: NA; cdr3_aa: CASSLRTTTDTQYF; cdr3_nt: TGTGCCAGCAGCTTAAGAACTACAACAGATACGCAGTATTTT
cdr3_length: 14; v_call: TRBV23-1; j_call: TRBJ1-1; clone_size: NA; d_call: TRBD1; cdr3_aa: CASSHPTGGTEAFF; cdr3_nt: TGCGCCAGCAGTCATCCGACAGGGGGTACTGAAGCTTTCTTT
cdr3_length: 13; v_call: TRBV5-1; j_call: TRBJ2-3; clone_size: NA; d_call: NA; cdr3_aa: CASSFGVPDTQYF; cdr3_nt: TGCGCCAGCAGCTTTGGGGTACCAGATACGCAGTATTTT
cdr3_length: 13; v_call: TRBV6-5; j_call: TRBJ1-3; clone_size: NA; d_call: NA; cdr3_aa: CASSRSSGNTIYF; cdr3_nt: TGTGCCAGCAGTCGGTCCTCTGGAAACACCATATATTTT
cdr3_length: 22; v_call: TRBV28; j_call: TRBJ2-3; clone_size: NA; d_call: TRBD2; cdr3_aa: CASSLWGRASGSLEGPTDTQYF; cdr3_nt: TGTGCCAGCAGTTTATGGGGAAGGGCTAGCGGGAGCCTCGAGGGCCCCACAGATACGCAGTATTTT
cdr3_length: 13; v_call: TRBV10-3; j_call: TRBJ2-5; clone_size: NA; d_call: NA; cdr3_aa: CAIRTDRGETQYF; cdr3_nt: TGTGCCATCAGGACAGATCGAGGGGAGACCCAGTACTTC
cdr3_length: 14; v_call: TRBV30; j_call: TRBJ1-5; clone_size: NA; d_call: TRBD1; cdr3_aa: CAWSVGQGVNGQHF; cdr3_nt: TGTGCCTGGAGTGTAGGGCAGGGGGTCAACGGCCAGCATTTT
cdr3_length: 19; v_call: TRBV5-1; j_call: TRBJ2-1; clone_size: NA; d_call: TRBD2; cdr3_aa: CASSFPNTSGGGSYNEQFF; cdr3_nt: TGCGCCAGCAGCTTCCCGAATACTAGCGGGGGTGGCTCCTACAATGAGCAGTTCTTC
cdr3_length: 12; v_call: TRBV7-9; j_call: TRBJ1-1; clone_size: NA; d_call: NA; cdr3_aa: CASGLSGAEAFF; cdr3_nt: TGTGCCAGCGGCTTGAGTGGCGCCGAAGCTTTCTTT
cdr3_length: 15; v_call: TRBV19; j_call: TRBJ1-2; clone_size: NA; d_call: NA; cdr3_aa: CASTNGRQGNYGYTF; cdr3_nt: TGTGCCAGTACCAACGGTCGGCAGGGGAACTATGGCTACACCTTC
cdr3_length: 17; v_call: TRBV5-1; j_call: TRBJ2-4; clone_size: NA; d_call: NA; cdr3_aa: CASSLGGQPLAKNIQYF; cdr3_nt: TGCGCCAGCAGCTTGGGGGGCCAGCCGCTAGCCAAAAACATTCAGTACTTC
cdr3_length: 16; v_call: TRBV2; j_call: TRBJ2-3; clone_size: NA; d_call: TRBD2; cdr3_aa: CASTKTSGGGTDTQYF; cdr3_nt: TGTGCCAGCACGAAAACTAGCGGGGGCGGCACAGATACGCAGTATTTT
cdr3_length: 13; v_call: TRBV29-1; j_call: TRBJ1-2; clone_size: NA; d_call: NA; cdr3_aa: CSARDRGASGYTF; cdr3_nt: TGCAGCGCCCGGGACCGCGGGGCCTCTGGCTACACCTTC
cdr3_length: 15; v_call: TRBV5-6; j_call: TRBJ1-3; clone_size: once; d_call: NA; cdr3_aa: CASSLGLVSGNTIYF; cdr3_nt: TGTGCCAGCAGCTTGGGGCTGGTCTCTGGAAACACCATATATTTT
cdr3_length: 13; v_call: TRBV2; j_call: TRBJ2-1; clone_size: NA; d_call: NA; cdr3_aa: CASEGGSYNEQFF; cdr3_nt: TGTGCCAGCGAGGGGGGCTCCTACAATGAGCAGTTCTTC
cdr3_length: 16; v_call: TRBV9; j_call: TRBJ2-3; clone_size: NA; d_call: NA; cdr3_aa: CASSGLGATKADTQYF; cdr3_nt: TGTGCCAGCAGCGGTCTTGGGGCTACCAAGGCAGATACGCAGTATTTT
cdr3_length: 14; v_call: TRBV19; j_call: TRBJ1-6; clone_size: NA; d_call: NA; cdr3_aa: CASSRPAYNSPLHF; cdr3_nt: TGTGCCAGTAGTCGTCCAGCCTATAATTCACCCCTCCACTTT
cdr3_length: 15; v_call: TRBV6-4; j_call: TRBJ2-2; clone_size: NA; d_call: NA; cdr3_aa: CASRRENLNTGELFF; cdr3_nt: TGTGCCAGCAGACGGGAGAATCTGAACACCGGGGAGCTGTTTTTT
cdr3_length: 15; v_call: TRBV5-1; j_call: TRBJ1-1; clone_size: NA; d_call: NA; cdr3_aa: CASSVFDSLANEAFF; cdr3_nt: TGCGCCAGCAGCGTTTTCGACAGTCTGGCAAATGAAGCTTTCTTT
cdr3_length: 15; v_call: TRBV6-6; j_call: TRBJ2-5; clone_size: NA; d_call: TRBD2; cdr3_aa: CASSPTSGSGETQYF; cdr3_nt: TGTGCCAGCAGCCCGACTAGCGGGAGCGGTGAGACCCAGTACTTC
cdr3_length: 21; v_call: TRBV5-1; j_call: TRBJ2-7; clone_size: once; d_call: TRBD2; cdr3_aa: CASSRTGPGTSGREGSYEQYF; cdr3_nt: TGCGCCAGCAGCCGGACAGGGCCCGGGACTAGCGGGAGAGAGGGCTCCTACGAGCAGTACTTC
cdr3_length: 15; v_call: TRBV6-4; j_call: TRBJ2-6; clone_size: few; d_call: NA; cdr3_aa: CASSDRVRGANVLTF; cdr3_nt: TGTGCCAGCAGTGACAGGGTTCGCGGGGCCAACGTCCTGACTTTC
cdr3_length: 13; v_call: TRBV7-9; j_call: TRBJ2-5; clone_size: NA; d_call: NA; cdr3_aa: CASSQSGTATWYF; cdr3_nt: TGTGCCAGCAGCCAATCCGGGACCGCCACGTGGTACTTC
cdr3_length: 12; v_call: TRBV25-1; j_call: TRBJ2-1; clone_size: NA; d_call: NA; cdr3_aa: CASRRSHNEQFF; cdr3_nt: TGTGCCAGCAGACGTTCCCACAATGAGCAGTTCTTC
cdr3_length: 15; v_call: TRBV6-5; j_call: TRBJ2-2; clone_size: NA; d_call: TRBD2; cdr3_aa: CASRPGTTYTGELFF; cdr3_nt: TGTGCCAGCAGGCCCGGGACTACCTACACCGGGGAGCTGTTTTTT
cdr3_length: 15; v_call: TRBV2; j_call: TRBJ2-2; clone_size: NA; d_call: NA; cdr3_aa: CASSEQGRGTGELFF; cdr3_nt: TGTGCCAGCAGTGAACAGGGAAGAGGCACCGGGGAGCTGTTTTTT
cdr3_length: 15; v_call: TRBV5-1; j_call: TRBJ1-1; clone_size: once; d_call: NA; cdr3_aa: CASSLAGGMNTEAFF; cdr3_nt: TGCGCCAGCAGCTTGGCGGGGGGGATGAACACTGAAGCTTTCTTT
cdr3_length: 15; v_call: TRBV19; j_call: TRBJ2-2; clone_size: NA; d_call: NA; cdr3_aa: CASSLQGLRGGELFF; cdr3_nt: TGTGCCAGTAGTCTCCAGGGGCTGAGAGGCGGGGAGCTGTTTTTT